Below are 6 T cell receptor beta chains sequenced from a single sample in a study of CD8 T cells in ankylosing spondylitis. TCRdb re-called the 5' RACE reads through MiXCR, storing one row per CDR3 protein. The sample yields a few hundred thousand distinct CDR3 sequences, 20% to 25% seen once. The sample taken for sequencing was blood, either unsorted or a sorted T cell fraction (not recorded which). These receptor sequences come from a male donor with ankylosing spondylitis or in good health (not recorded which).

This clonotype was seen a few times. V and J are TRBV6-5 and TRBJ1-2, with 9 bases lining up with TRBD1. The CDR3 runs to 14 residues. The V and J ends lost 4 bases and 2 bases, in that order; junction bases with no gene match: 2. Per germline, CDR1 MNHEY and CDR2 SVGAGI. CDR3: CASSWGQGNYGYTF. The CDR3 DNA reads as TGTGCCAGCAGTTGGGGACAGGGCAACTATGGCTACACCTTC.

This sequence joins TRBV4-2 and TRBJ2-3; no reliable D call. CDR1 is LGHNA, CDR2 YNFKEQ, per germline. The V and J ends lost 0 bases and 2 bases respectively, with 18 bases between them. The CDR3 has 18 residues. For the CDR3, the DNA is TGTGCCAGCAGCCAAGATCTTGAGGAGAACCAGGACACAGATACGCAGTATTTT. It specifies CASSQDLEENQDTDTQYF.

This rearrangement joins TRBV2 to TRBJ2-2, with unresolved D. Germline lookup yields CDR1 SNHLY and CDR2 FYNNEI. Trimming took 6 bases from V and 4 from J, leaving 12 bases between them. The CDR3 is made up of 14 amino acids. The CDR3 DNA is TGTGCCAGCAGCCCGATTGGGGTCACCGGGGAGCTGTTTTTT. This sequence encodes CASSPIGVTGELFF.

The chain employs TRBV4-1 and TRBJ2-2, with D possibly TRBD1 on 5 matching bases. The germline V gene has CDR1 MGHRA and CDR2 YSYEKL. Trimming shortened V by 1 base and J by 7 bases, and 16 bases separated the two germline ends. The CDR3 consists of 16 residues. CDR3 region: CASSQAVAGYDGELFF. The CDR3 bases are TGCGCCAGCAGCCAAGCGGTGGCAGGGTACGACGGGGAGCTGTTTTTT.

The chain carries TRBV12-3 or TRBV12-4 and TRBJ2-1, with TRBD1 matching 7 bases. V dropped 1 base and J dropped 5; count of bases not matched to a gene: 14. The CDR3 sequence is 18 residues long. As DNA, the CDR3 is TGTGCCAGCAGTTTAGGAAATAGACAGGGTGTAGGGGACAATGAGCAGTTCTTC. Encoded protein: CASSLGNRQGVGDNEQFF.

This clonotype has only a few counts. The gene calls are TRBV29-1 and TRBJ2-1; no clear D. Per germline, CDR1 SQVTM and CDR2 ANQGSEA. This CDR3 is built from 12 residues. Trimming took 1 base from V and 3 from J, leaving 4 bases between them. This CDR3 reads CSVEGYYNEQFF. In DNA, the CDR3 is TGCAGCGTTGAAGGGTACTACAATGAGCAGTTCTTC.